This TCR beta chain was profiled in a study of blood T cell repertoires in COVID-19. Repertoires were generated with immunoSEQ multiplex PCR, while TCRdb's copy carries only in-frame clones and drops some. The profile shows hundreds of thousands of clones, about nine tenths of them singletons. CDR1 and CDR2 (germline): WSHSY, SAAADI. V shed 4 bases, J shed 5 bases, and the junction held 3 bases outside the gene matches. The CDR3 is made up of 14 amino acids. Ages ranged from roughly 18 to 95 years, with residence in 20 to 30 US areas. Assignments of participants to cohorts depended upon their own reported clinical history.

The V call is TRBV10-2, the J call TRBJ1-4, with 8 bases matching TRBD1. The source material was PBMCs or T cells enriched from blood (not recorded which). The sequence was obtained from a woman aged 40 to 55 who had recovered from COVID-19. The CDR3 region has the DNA TGCGCCAGCAGTGTGGGACAGGCCAATGAAAAACTGTTTTTT. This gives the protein CASSVGQANEKLFF.